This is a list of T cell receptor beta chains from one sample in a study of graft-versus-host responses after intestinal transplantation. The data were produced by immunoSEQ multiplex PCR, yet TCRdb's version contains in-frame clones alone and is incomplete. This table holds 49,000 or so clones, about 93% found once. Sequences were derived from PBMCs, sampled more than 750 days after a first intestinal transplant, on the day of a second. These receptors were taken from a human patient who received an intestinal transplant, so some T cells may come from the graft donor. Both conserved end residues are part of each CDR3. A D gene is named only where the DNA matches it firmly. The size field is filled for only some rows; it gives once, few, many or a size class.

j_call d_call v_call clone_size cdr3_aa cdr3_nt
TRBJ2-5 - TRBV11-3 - CASSLGRTEEETQYF TGTGCCAGCAGCTTAGGGCGGACCGAAGAAGAGACCCAGTACTTC
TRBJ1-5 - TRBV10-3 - CAISGELGHLSNQPQHF TGTGCCATCAGTGGTGAATTGGGACATTTGAGCAATCAGCCCCAGCATTTT
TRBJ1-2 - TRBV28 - CASSFRGQGWSYGYTF TGTGCCAGCAGTTTCCGGGGGCAGGGATGGAGCTATGGCTACACCTTC
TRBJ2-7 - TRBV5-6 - CASSLGSGTYEQYF TGTGCCAGCAGCTTGGGAAGCGGAACCTACGAGCAGTACTTC
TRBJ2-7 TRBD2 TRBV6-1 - CASSTYSGSSYEQYF TGTGCCAGCAGTACCTATAGCGGGAGCTCCTACGAGCAGTACTTC
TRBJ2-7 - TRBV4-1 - CASSQVEVYEQYF TGCGCCAGCAGCCAAGTCGAGGTCTACGAGCAGTACTTC
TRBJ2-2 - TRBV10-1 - CASSDPPRPTAGELFF TGCGCCAGCAGTGACCCCCCCCGGCCCACCGCAGGGGAGCTGTTTTTT
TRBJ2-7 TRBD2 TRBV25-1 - CASSVSGTSGSSEQYF TGTGCCAGCAGTGTCTCCGGGACTAGCGGGAGTTCCGAGCAGTACTTC
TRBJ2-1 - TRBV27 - CASSLGGNTYNEQFF TGTGCCAGCAGTTTAGGCGGGAATACCTACAATGAGCAGTTCTTC
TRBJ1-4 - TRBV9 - CASSVATAANEKLFF TGTGCCAGCAGCGTAGCTACGGCGGCTAATGAAAAACTGTTTTTT
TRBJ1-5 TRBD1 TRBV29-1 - CSVAFGPGTGVGQPQHF TGCAGCGTCGCGTTTGGCCCCGGGACAGGGGTCGGTCAGCCCCAGCATTTT
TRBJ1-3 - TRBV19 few CASSIGDNSGNTIYF TGTGCCAGTAGTATTGGGGACAACTCTGGAAACACCATATATTTT
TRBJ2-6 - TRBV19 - CASRSSGANVLTF TGTGCCAGCCGTTCCTCTGGGGCCAACGTCCTGACTTTC
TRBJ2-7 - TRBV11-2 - CASSSDRFSYEQYF TGTGCCAGCAGTTCTGACAGGTTTTCCTACGAGCAGTACTTC
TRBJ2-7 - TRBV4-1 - CASSQPGQSLTYEQYF TGCGCCAGCAGCCAACCAGGACAGTCCCTTACCTACGAGCAGTACTTC
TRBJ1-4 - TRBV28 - CASTQVLATNEKLFF TGTGCCAGCACACAGGTGCTTGCAACTAATGAAAAACTGTTTTTT
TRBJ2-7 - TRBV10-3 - CAISGRESYEQYF TGTGCCATCAGTGGCAGGGAATCCTACGAGCAGTACTTC
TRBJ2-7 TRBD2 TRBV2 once CASRDRLLAGKNEQYF TGTGCCAGCAGGGATCGGTTACTAGCGGGAAAGAACGAGCAGTACTTC
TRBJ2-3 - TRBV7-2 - CASSLDYYTDTQYF TGTGCCAGCAGCTTGGACTACTACACAGATACGCAGTATTTT
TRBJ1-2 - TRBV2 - CARIQTNEGTGYTF TGTGCCAGGATCCAGACGAACGAGGGGACCGGCTACACCTTC
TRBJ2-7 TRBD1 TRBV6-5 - CASSYGSTGGYEQYF TGTGCCAGCAGTTACGGTAGTACAGGGGGATACGAGCAGTACTTC
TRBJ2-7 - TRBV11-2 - CASSLSSAGEGGEQYF TGTGCCAGCAGCTTATCTTCGGCAGGGGAAGGAGGCGAGCAGTACTTC
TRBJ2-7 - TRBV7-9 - CASSLSLGKVYEQYF TGTGCCAGCAGCTTATCCCTGGGCAAGGTTTACGAGCAGTACTTC
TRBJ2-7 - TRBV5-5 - CASTIRPGPIYEQYF TGTGCCAGCACCATTAGGCCGGGACCGATCTACGAGCAGTACTTC
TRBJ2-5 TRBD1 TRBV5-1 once CASSLWTGETQYF TGCGCCAGCAGCTTGTGGACAGGAGAGACCCAGTACTTC
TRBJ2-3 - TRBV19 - CASSIVRGGSTDTQYF TGTGCCAGTAGTATAGTAAGAGGGGGTAGCACAGATACGCAGTATTTT
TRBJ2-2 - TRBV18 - CASSPRGATGELFF TGTGCCAGCTCACCTAGAGGGGCCACCGGGGAGCTGTTTTTT
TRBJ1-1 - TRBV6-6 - CASSYGQGLATEAFF TGTGCCAGCAGTTACGGACAAGGGCTCGCCACTGAAGCTTTCTTT
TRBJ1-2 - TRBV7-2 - CASSFRGDYGYTF TGTGCCAGCAGCTTTAGGGGGGACTATGGCTACACCTTC
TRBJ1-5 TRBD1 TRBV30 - CASGQGGQPQHF TGTGCCTCAGGACAGGGAGGTCAGCCCCAGCATTTT
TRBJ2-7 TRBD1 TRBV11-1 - CASSLRGRGEQYF TGTGCCAGCAGCTTAAGGGGGCGAGGCGAGCAGTACTTC
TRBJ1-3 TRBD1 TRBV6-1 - CASIGQGANTIYF TGTGCCAGCATTGGACAGGGGGCAAACACCATATATTTT
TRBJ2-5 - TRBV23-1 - CASSQSVGWAAGPQETQYF TGCGCCAGCAGTCAATCTGTGGGTTGGGCGGCCGGCCCTCAGGAGACCCAGTACTTC
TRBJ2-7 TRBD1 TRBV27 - CASSLRGQGASYEQYF TGTGCCAGCAGTTTACGCGGACAGGGGGCGTCCTACGAGCAGTACTTC
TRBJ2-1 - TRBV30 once CAWSRDEQFF TGTGCCTGGAGTCGCGATGAGCAGTTCTTC
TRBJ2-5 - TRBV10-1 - CASSGTLQETQYF TGCGCCAGCAGCGGAACATTGCAAGAGACCCAGTACTTC
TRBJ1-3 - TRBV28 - CASSRPNLAAISGNTIYF TGTGCCAGCAGTCGACCCAACCTCGCAGCGATCTCTGGAAACACCATATATTTT
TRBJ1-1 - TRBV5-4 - CASSLQGRPTFSEAFF TGTGCCAGCAGCTTACAGGGTCGTCCAACCTTCTCTGAAGCTTTCTTT
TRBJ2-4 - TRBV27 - CASSVRGAKNIQYF TGTGCCAGCAGTGTCCGTGGGGCCAAAAACATTCAGTACTTC
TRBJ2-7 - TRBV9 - CASSVSGNAYEQYF TGTGCCAGCAGCGTAAGCGGTAACGCCTACGAGCAGTACTTC
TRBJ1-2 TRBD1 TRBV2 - CASSARGSDYGYTF TGTGCCAGCAGTGCCAGGGGGTCGGACTATGGCTACACCTTC
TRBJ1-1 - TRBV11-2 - CASSFEGGITEAFF TGTGCCAGCAGCTTTGAAGGGGGGATCACTGAAGCTTTCTTT
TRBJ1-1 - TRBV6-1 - CASRAGLSTEAFF TGTGCCAGTCGGGCAGGCTTAAGTACTGAAGCTTTCTTT
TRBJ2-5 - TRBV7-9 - CASSLAYNGQETQYF TGTGCCAGCAGCTTAGCGTATAACGGGCAAGAGACCCAGTACTTC
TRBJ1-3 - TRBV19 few CASSTTSSGNTIYF TGTGCCAGTAGTACGACGAGCTCTGGAAACACCATATATTTT
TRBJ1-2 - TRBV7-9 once CASSLGRYGYTF TGTGCCAGCAGCCTCGGACGGTATGGCTACACCTTC
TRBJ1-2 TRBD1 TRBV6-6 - CASSPQGTGYGYTF TGTGCCAGCAGTCCCCAGGGGACAGGGTATGGCTACACCTTC
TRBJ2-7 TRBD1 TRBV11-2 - CASSAALPGTVPYEQYF TGTGCCAGCAGCGCAGCACTCCCCGGGACAGTTCCCTACGAGCAGTACTTC
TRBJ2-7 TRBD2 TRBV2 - CASSDAASGGYEQYF TGTGCCAGCAGTGACGCGGCTAGCGGGGGCTACGAGCAGTACTTC
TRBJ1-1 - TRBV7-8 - CASSRTGGNTEAFF TGTGCCAGCAGCCGGACGGGGGGGAACACTGAAGCTTTCTTT
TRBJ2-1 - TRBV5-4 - CASSVRDSYNEQFF TGTGCCAGCAGCGTCCGGGACTCTTACAATGAGCAGTTCTTC
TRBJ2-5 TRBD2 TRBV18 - CASSLLPGSIAGDRETQYF TGTGCCAGCTCACTACTACCGGGGTCGATAGCGGGAGACCGAGAGACCCAGTACTTC